These T cell receptor beta chains were read from a single sample in a study of response to subunit inactivated influenza vaccine. TCRdb independently ran MiXCR on the RT-PCR reads; one entry per CDR3 protein. The sample comprises under 550,000 distinct CDR3 sequences, approximately 6.9% of which are singletons, and 13% rests with the top ten. The sample in question was PBMCs from blood, obtained less than 25 months after vaccination. These receptors originate from a man aged 50 to 69 who received an inactivated influenza vaccine. Each CDR3 is given with its conserved first and last residue. Fields, in order: D gene, CDR3 length, V gene, clone size, J gene, CDR3 DNA, CDR3 protein. The D gene is left open where the match is weak. For some rows the clone size is stated as once, few or many, or as a class when expanded; others skip it.

d_gene: TRBD2
len: 14
v_gene: TRBV20-1
abundance: NA
j_gene: TRBJ2-4
CDR3nt: TGCTGTGCTAGAGAGGGCGGGGGTCAAAACATTCAGTACTTC
CDR3aa: CCAREGGGQNIQYF

d_gene: NA
len: 12
v_gene: TRBV3-1
abundance: many
j_gene: TRBJ2-1
CDR3nt: TGTGCCAGCAGCCCTCAGGGCTATGAGCAGTTCTTC
CDR3aa: CASSPQGYEQFF

d_gene: NA
len: 14
v_gene: TRBV28
abundance: NA
j_gene: TRBJ1-1
CDR3nt: TGTGCCAGCGGGTTGGAGGGTTCGCCCACTGAAGCTTTCTTT
CDR3aa: CASGLEGSPTEAFF

d_gene: NA
len: 14
v_gene: TRBV9
abundance: many
j_gene: TRBJ2-7
CDR3nt: TGTGCCAGCAGCGCAACCGGGACCCTCTACGAGCAGTACTTC
CDR3aa: CASSATGTLYEQYF

d_gene: TRBD2
len: 15
v_gene: TRBV28
abundance: few
j_gene: TRBJ2-2
CDR3nt: TGTGCCAGCAGTTTGGCGGGAGGGGAAGCCGGGGAGCTGTTTTTT
CDR3aa: CASSLAGGEAGELFF

d_gene: NA
len: 12
v_gene: TRBV20-1
abundance: many
j_gene: TRBJ1-2
CDR3nt: TGCAGTGCTAGAGGTTCAATCTGGGGCTACACCTTC
CDR3aa: CSARGSIWGYTF

d_gene: NA
len: 10
v_gene: TRBV29-1
abundance: many
j_gene: TRBJ2-5
CDR3nt: TGCAGCGTTTCGGGAGAGACCCAGTACTTC
CDR3aa: CSVSGETQYF

d_gene: NA
len: 13
v_gene: TRBV12-3/TRBV12-4
abundance: few
j_gene: TRBJ2-1
CDR3nt: TGTGCCAGCAGAGGTTATTTCTACAATGAGCAGTTCTTC
CDR3aa: CASRGYFYNEQFF

d_gene: TRBD2
len: 16
v_gene: TRBV7-2
abundance: NA
j_gene: TRBJ2-3
CDR3nt: TGTGCCAGCAGCTTAGCTGTAGCGGGAGCGGGAGATACGCAGTATTTT
CDR3aa: CASSLAVAGAGDTQYF

d_gene: NA
len: 14
v_gene: TRBV7-9
abundance: many
j_gene: TRBJ2-2
CDR3nt: TGTGCCAGCAGCTGGTCTGGGAACACCGGGGAGCTGTTTTTT
CDR3aa: CASSWSGNTGELFF

d_gene: NA
len: 13
v_gene: TRBV12-3/TRBV12-4
abundance: many
j_gene: TRBJ1-5
CDR3nt: TGTGCCAGCACTACCATCCCGGGTCAGCCCCAGCATTTT
CDR3aa: CASTTIPGQPQHF

d_gene: NA
len: 15
v_gene: TRBV7-8
abundance: NA
j_gene: TRBJ2-7
CDR3nt: TGTGCCAGCAGCTTAGCTAGCACTTTCTCCTACGAGCAGTACTTC
CDR3aa: CASSLASTFSYEQYF

d_gene: NA
len: 14
v_gene: TRBV20-1
abundance: NA
j_gene: TRBJ1-1
CDR3nt: TGCAGTGCTACCCTACAAACGGTGAACACTGAAGCTTTCTTT
CDR3aa: CSATLQTVNTEAFF

d_gene: NA
len: 14
v_gene: TRBV7-2
abundance: many
j_gene: TRBJ1-3
CDR3nt: TGTGCCAGCAGCTTAAGAAACTCTGGAAACACCATATATTTT
CDR3aa: CASSLRNSGNTIYF

d_gene: TRBD1
len: 17
v_gene: TRBV6-2/TRBV6-3
abundance: few
j_gene: TRBJ2-3
CDR3nt: TGTGCCAGCAGTTACGCCGGGGACAGGGAGAGTACAGATACGCAGTATTTT
CDR3aa: CASSYAGDRESTDTQYF

d_gene: NA
len: 10
v_gene: TRBV20-1
abundance: many
j_gene: TRBJ2-1
CDR3nt: TGCAGTGCTCAAGACCAACGGGAGTTCTTC
CDR3aa: CSAQDQREFF

d_gene: TRBD1
len: 16
v_gene: TRBV11-2
abundance: few
j_gene: TRBJ2-7
CDR3nt: TGTGCCAGCAGCCAGGGACAGGTTTTTACGGGATACGAGCAGTACTTC
CDR3aa: CASSQGQVFTGYEQYF

d_gene: NA
len: 10
v_gene: TRBV20-1
abundance: NA
j_gene: TRBJ1-1
CDR3nt: TGCAGTGTCCGGGCTTATGAAGCTTTCTTT
CDR3aa: CSVRAYEAFF

d_gene: TRBD2
len: 16
v_gene: TRBV20-1
abundance: many
j_gene: TRBJ2-3
CDR3nt: TGCAGTGCTAGGATTAGCGGGGGGCCCAACACAGATACGCAGTATTTT
CDR3aa: CSARISGGPNTDTQYF

d_gene: NA
len: 15
v_gene: TRBV4-3
abundance: few
j_gene: TRBJ1-5
CDR3nt: TGCGCCAGCAGCCAAGACGACAGGTCCAATCAGCCCCAGCATTTT
CDR3aa: CASSQDDRSNQPQHF

d_gene: NA
len: 13
v_gene: TRBV29-1
abundance: many
j_gene: TRBJ2-5
CDR3nt: TGCAGCGTCGTACGGACAGTCCAAGAGACCCAGTACTTC
CDR3aa: CSVVRTVQETQYF

d_gene: NA
len: 12
v_gene: TRBV28
abundance: many
j_gene: TRBJ2-7
CDR3nt: TGTGCCAGCAGTTTACGTAGCGGAGGGCAGTACTTC
CDR3aa: CASSLRSGGQYF

d_gene: NA
len: 14
v_gene: TRBV20-1
abundance: few
j_gene: TRBJ1-5
CDR3nt: TGCAGTGCGCCCCCGGGACTCGGTTTTGGGACCCAGCATTTT
CDR3aa: CSAPPGLGFGTQHF

d_gene: NA
len: 13
v_gene: TRBV6-1
abundance: NA
j_gene: TRBJ1-5
CDR3nt: TGTGCCAGCAGTGAAGGCGCGAGGCAGCCCCAGCATTTT
CDR3aa: CASSEGARQPQHF

d_gene: NA
len: 14
v_gene: TRBV6-2/TRBV6-3
abundance: NA
j_gene: TRBJ2-2
CDR3nt: TGTGCCAGCAGTTACCTGGACCTAGCCGGGGAGCTGTTTTTT
CDR3aa: CASSYLDLAGELFF

d_gene: NA
len: 12
v_gene: TRBV20-1
abundance: few
j_gene: TRBJ1-4
CDR3nt: TGCAGTGCTAGCGGGAGGGATGAAAAACTGTTTTTT
CDR3aa: CSASGRDEKLFF

d_gene: NA
len: 13
v_gene: TRBV10-3
abundance: few
j_gene: TRBJ2-5
CDR3nt: TGTGCCATCAGTCGAAACAGCCAAGAGACCCAGTACTTC
CDR3aa: CAISRNSQETQYF

d_gene: NA
len: 12
v_gene: TRBV6-2/TRBV6-3
abundance: NA
j_gene: TRBJ2-4
CDR3nt: TGTGCCAGCAGCCCTGGACAGCCGGGCCAGTACTTC
CDR3aa: CASSPGQPGQYF

d_gene: NA
len: 15
v_gene: TRBV28
abundance: NA
j_gene: TRBJ2-7
CDR3nt: TGTGCCAGTTCATCCCCCGGGACATTGTCCTACGAGCAGTACTTC
CDR3aa: CASSSPGTLSYEQYF

d_gene: NA
len: 13
v_gene: TRBV6-2/TRBV6-3
abundance: NA
j_gene: TRBJ1-1
CDR3nt: TGTGCCAGCAGTTACCGGACAGAATCTGAAGCTTTCTTT
CDR3aa: CASSYRTESEAFF

d_gene: NA
len: 13
v_gene: TRBV11-2
abundance: many
j_gene: TRBJ1-2
CDR3nt: TGTGCCAGCAGCTCGGACGGGTATGGGAGCTACACCTTC
CDR3aa: CASSSDGYGSYTF

d_gene: NA
len: 14
v_gene: TRBV28
abundance: NA
j_gene: TRBJ2-7
CDR3nt: TGTGCCAGCAGACCAGTGACAGGCCCCTACGAGCAGTACTTC
CDR3aa: CASRPVTGPYEQYF

d_gene: TRBD2
len: 14
v_gene: TRBV27
abundance: many
j_gene: TRBJ2-7
CDR3nt: TGTGCCAGCAGTGCGACTAGCGGGATTTACGAGCAGTACTTC
CDR3aa: CASSATSGIYEQYF

d_gene: TRBD2
len: 15
v_gene: TRBV20-1
abundance: few
j_gene: TRBJ2-5
CDR3nt: TGCAGTGCTACCGGACTAGCGGGGACCCAAGAGACCCAGTACTTC
CDR3aa: CSATGLAGTQETQYF

d_gene: NA
len: 14
v_gene: TRBV11-2
abundance: NA
j_gene: TRBJ2-2
CDR3nt: TGTGCCAGCAGCTTAGACCGGGACCCCGGGGAGCTGTTTTTT
CDR3aa: CASSLDRDPGELFF

d_gene: TRBD1
len: 15
v_gene: TRBV12-3/TRBV12-4
abundance: few
j_gene: TRBJ2-7
CDR3nt: TGTGCCAGCAGCCACGGACAGGGTGCAGCATACGAGCAGTACTTC
CDR3aa: CASSHGQGAAYEQYF

d_gene: NA
len: 15
v_gene: TRBV4-2
abundance: few
j_gene: TRBJ1-5
CDR3nt: TGTGCCAGCAGCCAAGAACCGGAGTTCAATCAGCCCCAGCATTTT
CDR3aa: CASSQEPEFNQPQHF

d_gene: NA
len: 14
v_gene: TRBV29-1
abundance: NA
j_gene: TRBJ2-1
CDR3nt: TGCAGCGTTCAGGATTTCCACTCCTACAATGAGCAGTTCTTC
CDR3aa: CSVQDFHSYNEQFF

d_gene: NA
len: 13
v_gene: TRBV12-3/TRBV12-4
abundance: many
j_gene: TRBJ1-2
CDR3nt: TGTGCCAGCAGTCGCGTATCCGCGGTGGGCTACACCTTC
CDR3aa: CASSRVSAVGYTF

d_gene: NA
len: 15
v_gene: TRBV7-2
abundance: few
j_gene: TRBJ1-6
CDR3nt: TGTGCCAGCAGCATACCGAGCTCCTATAATTCACCCCTCCACTTT
CDR3aa: CASSIPSSYNSPLHF

d_gene: NA
len: 14
v_gene: TRBV12-3/TRBV12-4
abundance: many
j_gene: TRBJ2-1
CDR3nt: TGTGCCAGCAGCGTTCGAAGCTCCTACAATGAGCAGTTCTTC
CDR3aa: CASSVRSSYNEQFF

d_gene: NA
len: 15
v_gene: TRBV20-1
abundance: NA
j_gene: TRBJ1-2
CDR3nt: TGCAGTGCTAGAGATTCAGGGGTAGTGAACTATGGCTACACCTTC
CDR3aa: CSARDSGVVNYGYTF

d_gene: NA
len: 18
v_gene: TRBV15
abundance: many
j_gene: TRBJ1-5
CDR3nt: TGTGCCACCAGCAGAGGCGAAGGACGAGCTAGCCTTAACCGGCCCCAGCATTTT
CDR3aa: CATSRGEGRASLNRPQHF

d_gene: TRBD1
len: 13
v_gene: TRBV20-1
abundance: NA
j_gene: TRBJ2-3
CDR3nt: TGCAGTGCCGACAGGGGTCCCACAGATACGCAGTATTTT
CDR3aa: CSADRGPTDTQYF

d_gene: NA
len: 13
v_gene: TRBV6-1
abundance: few
j_gene: TRBJ2-7
CDR3nt: TGTGCCAGCAGGGATGGACAGTCCTACGAGCAGTACTTC
CDR3aa: CASRDGQSYEQYF

d_gene: NA
len: 12
v_gene: TRBV4-2
abundance: NA
j_gene: TRBJ2-7
CDR3nt: TGTGCCAGCAGCCAAGATCCCTACGAGCAGTACTTC
CDR3aa: CASSQDPYEQYF

d_gene: TRBD1
len: 14
v_gene: TRBV10-3
abundance: many
j_gene: TRBJ1-1
CDR3nt: TGTGCCATCAGCGGGACAGGGGAGAACACTGAAGCTTTCTTT
CDR3aa: CAISGTGENTEAFF

d_gene: NA
len: 14
v_gene: TRBV18
abundance: NA
j_gene: TRBJ1-1
CDR3nt: TGTGCCAGCTCACCATCCGATGATGTAGTAGGAGCTTTCTTT
CDR3aa: CASSPSDDVVGAFF

d_gene: NA
len: 14
v_gene: TRBV5-1
abundance: NA
j_gene: TRBJ1-1
CDR3nt: TGCGCCAGCAGCTTGGGGGTAGGGGACACTGAAGCTTTCTTT
CDR3aa: CASSLGVGDTEAFF

d_gene: TRBD1
len: 14
v_gene: TRBV29-1
abundance: few
j_gene: TRBJ1-4
CDR3nt: TGCAGCGTTGGGGGACAGGGAATTAATGAAAAACTGTTTTTT
CDR3aa: CSVGGQGINEKLFF

d_gene: TRBD1
len: 15
v_gene: TRBV25-1
abundance: NA
j_gene: TRBJ2-2
CDR3nt: TGTGCCAGCAGTGACCAAGGGACAGTCAATTTGGAGCTGTTTTTT
CDR3aa: CASSDQGTVNLELFF

d_gene: TRBD1
len: 14
v_gene: TRBV20-1
abundance: many
j_gene: TRBJ1-5
CDR3nt: TGCAGTGCTAGCTACAGGGGGAGGAATCAGCCCCAGCATTTT
CDR3aa: CSASYRGRNQPQHF

d_gene: NA
len: 13
v_gene: TRBV11-2
abundance: few
j_gene: TRBJ2-7
CDR3nt: TGTGCCAGCTGCGCAGGACAGTACTACGAGCAGTACTTC
CDR3aa: CASCAGQYYEQYF

d_gene: NA
len: 13
v_gene: TRBV3-1
abundance: NA
j_gene: TRBJ1-2
CDR3nt: TGTGCCAGCAGCCTGCTACGAAACTATGGCTACACCTTC
CDR3aa: CASSLLRNYGYTF